This TCR beta chain is drawn from a study of blood T cell repertoires in COVID-19. Study-level information: Samples taken during acute and convalescent COVID-19 were collected in the United States, Italy and Spain. PBMCs, B-cell-depleted T cells, or T cells provided the cDNA or gDNA that made up the material.

The length of the CDR3 is 14 residues. Trimming removed 3 bases at V and 7 bases at J, with 15 bases between. Germline loops: CDR1 KGHSH, CDR2 LQKENI. Per the original methods: Estimates of nucleated cell counts were drawn from the amplification of reference gene primers. Using immunoSEQ multiplex PCR, the repertoire was profiled, and TCRdb retains in-frame clones only, with some absent. The V and J calls and the clone size are those of that table, but D and trimming were determined from the DNA. The table shows some 230,000 clones, with approximately 81% occurring only once. Only a few counts were recorded for this clone.

V is TRBV18 and J is TRBJ1-1; possible D gene TRBD1, 5 bases. This TCR was sampled from an older woman who had recovered from COVID-19. The sequencing input was peripheral blood. CDR3 in DNA: TGTGCCAGCTCACCTCCGGCAGGGTATCTTGAAGCTTTCTTT. Translating gives CASSPPAGYLEAFF.